These 26 T cell receptor beta chains came from one sample sequenced in a study of blood T cell repertoires in COVID-19. Data came from immunoSEQ multiplex PCR; TCRdb stores just in-frame clones and leaves some out. Of 210,000 or so clones in the sample, approximately 80% were seen once. Sequencing was performed on PBMCs or T cells enriched from blood (not recorded which). The receptors come from a woman aged 40 to 50 with acute COVID-19.

The CDR3 DNA reads TGTGCCAGCAGGGTCCTGGCAAACCCCTACAATGAGCAGTTCTTC. Residues: CASRVLANPYNEQFF. This rearrangement joins TRBV6-4 to TRBJ2-1; D unclear. V dropped 6 bases and J dropped 2 bases, with 14 bases sitting between them. Per germline, CDR1 MRHNA and CDR2 SNTAGT. This CDR3 comprises 15 residues.

About this clone itself: Distinct nucleotide sequences in the sample also encode this CDR3. This chain joins TRBV18 and TRBJ2-5; D might be TRBD2 (6 bases). Between the trimmed V and J ends, which lost 0 bases and 4 bases, there was a span of 6 bases. Per the germline V gene, CDR1 is KGHSH and CDR2 is LQKENI. This CDR3 spans 13 amino acids. CDR3 residues: CASSPPRGETQYF. The CDR3 DNA reads as TGTGCCAGCTCACCACCGCGGGGAGAGACCCAGTACTTC.

The rearrangement links TRBV19 to TRBJ2-5; 9 nucleotides align to TRBD1. The J segment lost 2 bases and the V segment lost 6 bases, leaving 10 bases of the junction unmatched. The CDR3 loop spans 16 amino acids. Germline CDR1 reads LNHDA; CDR2 reads SQIVND (reference sequence). In DNA, the CDR3 is TGTGCCAGTAGGTCACAGGGGGCGCGCGGTCAAGAGACCCAGTACTTC. This sequence encodes CASRSQGARGQETQYF. The whole variable domain, filled in from reference TRBV19 and TRBJ2-5, reads DGGITQSPKYLFRKEGQNVTLSCEQNLNHDAMYWYRQDPGQGLRLIYYSQIVNDFQKGDIAEGYSVSREKKESFPLTVTSAQKNPTAFYLCASRSQGARGQETQYFGPGTRLLVL.

V is TRBV28 and J is TRBJ2-3, with 9 bases aligning to TRBD1. The CDR3 is made up of 16 amino acids. The germline V gene has CDR1 MDHEN and CDR2 SYDVKM. J was trimmed by 2 bases and V by 3 bases; bases with no gene match: 6. The CDR3 DNA is TGTGCCAGCAGTTTCCTGACAGGGGGTCCCACAGATACGCAGTATTTT. It yields the protein CASSFLTGGPTDTQYF.

The V call is TRBV7-2, the J call TRBJ2-7; weak D call: TRBD1 (6 bases). With 5 bases removed from V and 4 bases from J, the gap between germline ends came to 15 bases. This CDR3 comprises 14 residues. Looked up from germline, CDR1 is SGHTA and CDR2 is FQGNSA. The CDR3 spells CASSQRGQRYEQYF. Here the CDR3 DNA reads TGTGCCAGCAGCCAAAGAGGACAGCGTTACGAGCAGTACTTC.

In its sample, this clone was seen a few times. The rearrangement links TRBV10-3 to TRBJ2-7; 10 bases are a match to TRBD2. There are 14 residues in the CDR3. The germline gives CDR1 ENHRY, CDR2 SYGVKD. V shed 9 bases, J shed 1 base, and the junction held 6 bases outside the gene matches. CDR3 nucleotides: TGTGCCATAAAGGTAGCGGGAGGATCCTACGAGCAGTACTTC. Protein sequence: CAIKVAGGSYEQYF.

This clone was seen only once. J is TRBJ1-2 and V is TRBV28, with 8 positions matching TRBD1. In germline, CDR1 is MDHEN, CDR2 SYDVKM. V shed 5 bases, J shed 0 bases, and the junction held 8 bases outside the gene matches. The CDR3 runs 16 residues. CDR3 amino acids: CASSLWTGQANYGYTF. The CDR3 DNA reads as TGTGCCAGCAGTCTCTGGACAGGGCAAGCTAACTATGGCTACACCTTC.

The rearrangement joins TRBV5-8 to TRBJ1-5; 11 positions match TRBD1. This CDR3 contains 15 residues. Trimming cost V 5 bases and J 7 bases; bases outside gene matches: 8. Germline values: CDR1 SGHTS, CDR2 YDEGEE. CDR3 protein: CASSSGQGARQPQHF. The CDR3 DNA is TGTGCCAGCAGTTCTGGACAGGGGGCGAGACAGCCCCAGCATTTT.

The genes are TRBV23-1 and TRBJ1-1; maybe TRBD1 (5 bases). TRBV23-1 is placed among ORFs of uncertain function. The CDR3 covers 15 residues. Trimming removed 2 bases from V and 1 base from J, with 11 bases in between. CDR3 DNA sequence: TGCGCCAGCAGTCAACCCGACAGTTCGAACACTGAAGCTTTCTTT. As protein: CASSQPDSSNTEAFF.

The chain has TRBV7-3 and TRBJ2-7; weak D call: TRBD2 (6 bases). Germline V gene lookup returns CDR1 SGHTA and CDR2 FQGTGA. The V end lost 5 bases, the J end lost 2 bases, and 16 bases lay between the germline ends. The CDR3 is 15 residues long. CDR3 in amino acids: CASSLRGSGAYEQYF. Written as DNA, the CDR3 is TGTGCCAGCAGCCTCCGGGGTAGCGGTGCCTACGAGCAGTACTTC.

About this clone itself: The junction departs from germline at one end; a sequencing error may be responsible. This sequence joins TRBV13 and TRBJ2-7, with 9 bases aligning to TRBD1. Germline CDR1 is PRHDT and CDR2 is FYEKMQ (reference sequence). This CDR3 spans 15 amino acids. The CDR3 DNA follows: TGTGCCAGCACCTTATGGACAGGGGATCCTCACGAGCAGTACTTC. Protein sequence: CASTLWTGDPHEQYF.

This CDR3 is CATSDFTANYGYTF. As DNA, the CDR3 is TGTGCCACCAGTGATTTCACAGCTAACTATGGCTACACCTTC. This rearrangement joins TRBV24-1 to TRBJ1-2; D not certain. Per germline, CDR1 KGHDR and CDR2 SFDVKD. Trimming removed 1 base from V and 0 bases from J, with 5 bases in between. The CDR3 length is 14 residues.

For the CDR3, the DNA is TGCGCCAGCAGTGACGGGGAGAACCAAGAGACCCAGTACTTC. Translating it yields CASSDGENQETQYF. The chain is built from TRBV10-1 and TRBJ2-5, with a possible D match to TRBD2 (5 bases). V was shortened by 3 bases and J by 0 bases, with 8 bases between the two germline ends. From germline, CDR1 is WNHNN and CDR2 SYGVQD (reference sequence). This CDR3 region has 14 residues.

Details on this clone: Its ends do not fully match the called genes, so a read error is possible. This chain connects TRBV11-2 to TRBJ2-3, with a weak D call TRBD1 (6 bases). The CDR3 spans 13 residues. CDR1 and CDR2 from the germline V gene are SGHAT and FQNNGV. DNA of the CDR3: TGTGCCAGCAGCTTAGTGGACAGTTCTAGGATCGAATTT. Translation gives CASSLVDSSRIEF.

J is TRBJ1-5 and V is TRBV30; D is ambiguous. The CDR3 is 15 amino acids. CDR1 and CDR2 from the germline V gene are GTSNPN and SVGIG (reference sequence). Between the trimmed V and J ends, which lost 0 bases and 2 bases, there was a span of 11 bases. This CDR3 is CAWSVRGFGNQPQHF. CDR3 nucleotide sequence: TGTGCCTGGAGTGTACGCGGGTTTGGCAATCAGCCCCAGCATTTT. The whole variable domain, filled in from reference TRBV30 and TRBJ1-5, reads SQTIHQWPATLVQPVGSPLSLECTVEGTSNPNLYWYRQAAGRGLQLLFYSVGIGQISSEVPQNLSASRPQDRQFILSSKKLLLSDSGFYLCAWSVRGFGNQPQHFGDGTRLSIL.

This clone was found a few times. The rearrangement uses TRBV29-1 and TRBJ2-1, with TRBD1 identical over 8 bases. Per the germline V gene, CDR1 is SQVTM and CDR2 is ANQGSEA. This CDR3 is 14 amino acids long. V lost 3 bases to trimming and J lost 4 bases; unmatched junction nucleotides: 5. CDR3 sequence reads: CSVDGTGIYNEQFF. CDR3 DNA: TGCAGCGTTGACGGGACAGGCATATACAATGAGCAGTTCTTC.

This rearrangement joins TRBV5-5 to TRBJ2-3; TRBD2 might be the D (6 bases). The CDR3 contains 13 residues. V gave up 4 bases and J gave up 5 bases, with 11 bases separating them. Germline CDR1 SGHKS, CDR2 YYEKEE (reference sequence). The CDR3 nucleotides read TGTGCCAGCAGCGTCAATAGCGGAGATACGCAGTATTTT. Its protein is CASSVNSGDTQYF.

V gene TRBV28 combines with J gene TRBJ1-1; TRBD1 matches 11 bases. V lost 7 bases to trimming and J lost 5 bases; unmatched junction nucleotides: 6. CDR3 length: 14 residues. Germline CDR1 and CDR2: MDHEN and SYDVKM. The CDR3 DNA is TGTGCCAGCATCATCCGGGACAGGGGGACTGAAGCTTTCTTT. Translated: CASIIRDRGTEAFF.

This chain joins TRBV19 and TRBJ1-1; D ambiguous. In germline, CDR1 is LNHDA, CDR2 SQIVND (reference sequence). CDR3 size: 12 residues. V shed 7 bases and J shed 6 bases, with 12 bases lying between them. CDR3 sequence reads: CASKPSGSEAFF. CDR3 coding DNA: TGTGCCAGTAAGCCCAGCGGCTCTGAAGCTTTCTTT.

The chain couples TRBV5-8 to TRBJ1-4, with a tentative D call TRBD1 (5 bases). This CDR3 comprises 14 residues. The ends were cut back, 2 bases at V and 7 bases at J, with 12 bases in the middle. Looked up from germline, CDR1 is SGHTS and CDR2 is YDEGEE. CDR3 DNA sequence: TGTGCCAGCAGCTTACGGGGGACGGGTGAAAAACTGTTTTTT. As protein: CASSLRGTGEKLFF. The whole variable domain, remainder taken from reference TRBV5-8 and TRBJ1-4, is EAGVTQSPTHLIKTRGQQATLRCSPISGHTSVYWYQQALGLGLQFLLWYDEGEERNRGNFPPRFSGRQFPNYSSELNVNALELEDSALYLCASSLRGTGEKLFFGSGTQLSVL.

V usage is TRBV5-4 and J usage is TRBJ1-6; 7 nucleotides align to TRBD1. CDR1 SGHNT and CDR2 YYREEE come from the germline V gene (reference sequence). V trimming: 1 base; J trimming: 13 bases; junction bases outside the gene matches: 8. The CDR3 contains 14 residues. The CDR3 here is CASSLTGAYGPLHF. CDR3 DNA sequence: TGTGCCAGCAGCTTGACAGGGGCCTACGGGCCCCTCCACTTT.

This sequence joins TRBV19 and TRBJ1-5; D call uncertain. Germline assignment: CDR1 LNHDA and CDR2 SQIVND (reference sequence). The V and J ends lost 5 bases and 4 bases respectively, with 15 bases between them. There are 15 residues in the CDR3. The CDR3: CASSPLQAYNQPQHF. CDR3 bases: TGTGCCAGTAGTCCACTTCAGGCGTATAATCAGCCCCAGCATTTT.

This clone was detected only once. The rearrangement links TRBV5-8 to TRBJ1-4, with D perhaps TRBD1 (5 bases). V was trimmed by 0 bases and J by 8 bases, leaving 20 bases between them. There are 17 residues in the CDR3. The V gene's germline CDR1 is SGHTS and CDR2 YDEGEE. As DNA, the CDR3 is TGTGCCAGCAGCTTGGCACGTCAGGGCAGGCGGATCGAAAAACTGTTTTTT. Translation: CASSLARQGRRIEKLFF.

The V call is TRBV19, the J call TRBJ2-5, with a weak D call TRBD1 (6 bases). V was cut by 3 bases and J by 1 base, with 9 bases left in between. CDR3 length: 14 amino acids. Germline V lookup: CDR1 LNHDA, CDR2 SQIVND (reference sequence). The CDR3, as DNA: TGTGCCAGTAGTATCAGGGGTCCCCAAGAGACCCAGTACTTC. This gives the protein CASSIRGPQETQYF.

This chain connects TRBV9 to TRBJ1-1, with a tentative D call TRBD1 (6 bases). The CDR3 length is 15 residues. Deletions cut 2 bases from V and 3 bases from J, with 14 bases between. The germline gives CDR1 SGDLS, CDR2 YYNGEE. The CDR3 DNA is TGTGCCAGCAGCGTTCGGCCAGGGGCGTACACTGAAGCTTTCTTT. Translating gives CASSVRPGAYTEAFF. The variable domain in full, completed from reference TRBV9 and TRBJ1-1, reads DSGVTQTPKHLITATGQRVTLRCSPRSGDLSVYWYQQSLDQGLQFLIQYYNGEERAKGNILERFSAQQFPDLHSELNLSSLELGDSALYFCASSVRPGAYTEAFFGQGTRLTVV.

Written as DNA, the CDR3 is TGTGCCAGCAGACAGGGGTGGTATGAGCAGTTCTTC. Encoded protein: CASRQGWYEQFF. V and J are TRBV7-2 and TRBJ2-1, with 7 bases lining up with TRBD1. In germline, CDR1 is SGHTA, CDR2 FQGNSA. There are 12 residues in the CDR3. Trimming cost V 6 bases and J 8 bases; bases outside gene matches: 4.